Following are 31 T cell receptor beta chains from one sample sequenced in a study of blood T cell repertoires in COVID-19. The repertoire was sequenced with immunoSEQ multiplex PCR; TCRdb's copy has only in-frame clones and lacks some. The sample consists of some 180,000 clones, approximately 80% of them appearing once. Sequenced input: PBMCs or T cells enriched from blood (not recorded which). The receptors stem from a man in his sixties who had been exposed to COVID-19.

The chain carries TRBV19 and TRBJ2-1, with 7 bases that match TRBD1. The CDR3 is made up of 14 amino acids. After removal of 5 bases from V and 3 bases from J, the junction contained 4 bases not matched to a gene. Germline V CDR1 and CDR2: LNHDA, SQIVND (reference sequence). The chain's CDR3 is CASSWRQGYNEQFF. CDR3 nucleotides: TGTGCCAGTAGTTGGAGACAGGGCTACAATGAGCAGTTCTTC.

The rearrangement links TRBV6-5 to TRBJ2-1, with 12 bases aligning to TRBD2. This CDR3 spans 16 amino acids. V was clipped by 4 bases and J by 4 bases; unmatched bases: 5. Germline assignment: CDR1 MNHEY and CDR2 SVGAGI. The DNA for the CDR3 is TGTGCCAGCAGTTCACAAACTAGCGGGAGGTACAATGAGCAGTTCTTC. Amino acid sequence: CASSSQTSGRYNEQFF.

V and J are TRBV30 and TRBJ2-7, with D hard to call. This CDR3 has 11 residues. Trimming removed 2 bases from V and 3 bases from J, with 5 bases in between. CDR1 is GTSNPN and CDR2 is SVGIG in the germline V gene (reference sequence). CDR3 sequence (DNA): TGTGCCTGGAGTCTCAGCTACGAGCAGTACTTC. Its protein is CAWSLSYEQYF.

This chain connects TRBV30 to TRBJ2-7, with TRBD1 matching over 8 bases. V lost 7 bases and J lost 13; bases outside the gene matches: 18. The CDR3 has 13 amino acids. The germline CDR1 and CDR2 sequences are GTSNPN and SVGIG (reference sequence). The CDR3 sequence: CASTNSGTGEGYF. The CDR3 coding sequence is TGTGCCTCCACCAACTCCGGGACAGGAGAGGGTTACTTC.

This clone has a handful of counts. The gene calls are TRBV5-6 and TRBJ2-5, with TRBD1 as a possible D gene (5 bases). Germline lookup yields CDR1 SGHDT and CDR2 YYEEEE. The V and J ends lost 4 bases and 3 bases respectively, with 13 bases between them. The CDR3 is 14 amino acids. The CDR3 region is CASSHVRREETQYF. CDR3 bases: TGTGCCAGCAGCCACGTACGCAGGGAAGAGACCCAGTACTTC.

This clone has just a few counts. The rearrangement links TRBV6-5 to TRBJ1-5; no definite D call. With 6 bases removed from V and 0 bases from J, the gap between germline ends came to 12 bases. This CDR3 spans 15 amino acids. Germline loops: CDR1 MNHEY, CDR2 SVGAGI. CDR3 residues: CASSEAANSNQPQHF. CDR3 DNA: TGTGCCAGCAGCGAGGCCGCTAATAGCAATCAGCCCCAGCATTTT.

There are a few counts of this clone. The rearrangement links TRBV7-3 to TRBJ2-2; possible D gene TRBD1, 5 bases. The V gene lost 5 bases and the J gene lost 6 bases, with 13 bases spanning the gap. The CDR3 contains 14 residues. Germline V gene lookup returns CDR1 SGHTA and CDR2 FQGTGA. Here the CDR3 reads CASSAYQGSGELFF. For the CDR3, the DNA is TGTGCCAGCAGCGCGTACCAGGGCTCCGGGGAGCTGTTTTTT. Full variable domain (missing parts from reference TRBV7-3 and TRBJ2-2): GAGVSQTPSNKVTEKGKYVELRCDPISGHTALYWYRQSLGQGPEFLIYFQGTGAADDSGLPNDRFFAVRPEGSVSTLKIQRTERGDSAVYLCASSAYQGSGELFFGEGSRLTVL.

The genes are TRBV6-5 and TRBJ2-5, with 9 positions matching TRBD1. V shed 6 bases and J 6 bases; nucleotides not matched to a gene: 5. The CDR3 is made up of 13 amino acids. In germline, CDR1 is MNHEY, CDR2 SVGAGI. The CDR3 nucleotides read TGTGCCAGCAGGACAGGGGGAGGGAAGACCCAGTACTTC. Translating it yields CASRTGGGKTQYF.

The chain uses TRBV7-2 and TRBJ2-7; tentatively, D is TRBD1 (7 bases). V gave up 5 bases and J gave up 9 bases, with 20 bases separating them. This CDR3 is built from 14 residues. Germline V gene sequence: CDR1 SGHTA, CDR2 FQGNSA. This chain's CDR3 is CASSPRGAGVGQYF. Here the CDR3 DNA reads TGTGCCAGCAGCCCCAGGGGGGCAGGGGTAGGGCAGTACTTC.

This clone was detected a few times. This chain connects TRBV25-1 to TRBJ1-6, with D maybe TRBD1 (5 bases). V was trimmed by 10 bases and J by 10 bases, leaving 14 bases between them. The germline V gene has CDR1 MGHDK and CDR2 SYGVNS. The CDR3 length is 12 residues. The CDR3 DNA follows: TGTGCCACCACCGGGGGGGGGTCACCCCTCCACTTT. Translated, it gives CATTGGGSPLHF.

This clone was recorded only once. The chain links TRBV30 to TRBJ2-1; tentative D call: TRBD2 (5 bases). V gave up 0 bases and J gave up 8 bases, with 17 bases separating them. Germline CDR1 and CDR2: GTSNPN and SVGIG (reference sequence). This CDR3 contains 15 residues. The CDR3 spells CAWSVWRAVGDEQFF. The CDR3 nucleotides are TGTGCCTGGAGTGTATGGCGGGCCGTCGGGGATGAGCAGTTCTTC.

CDR3 nucleotides: TGTGCCAGCAGTTTATCAGGAGGGACGACAGAGCAGTACTTC. This encodes CASSLSGGTTEQYF. This rearrangement joins TRBV27 to TRBJ2-7; weak D call: TRBD2 (6 bases). Germline values: CDR1 MNHEY, CDR2 SMNVEV (reference sequence). CDR3 length equals 14 residues. Trimming left V 0 bases short and J 7 bases short, with 13 bases between.

The chain carries TRBV11-3 and TRBJ1-4; tentative D call: TRBD1 (6 bases). Germline CDR1 SGHNT, CDR2 YENEEA. V shed 1 base and J shed 14 bases, with 14 bases lying between them. The CDR3 is made up of 13 amino acids. The CDR3 nucleotides are TGTGCCAGCAGCTTAGTTCGGGGGGCGAGGCTGTTTTTT. It specifies CASSLVRGARLFF.

V gene TRBV11-2 combines with J gene TRBJ2-3, with 15 bases lining up with TRBD2. The CDR3 runs 18 residues. Germline values: CDR1 SGHAT, CDR2 FQNNGV. The V and J ends lost 2 bases and 2 bases, in that order; junction bases with no gene match: 5. CDR3 DNA: TGTGCCAGCAGCTTATCGGGACTAGCGGGAGGATCCACAGATACGCAGTATTTT. This sequence encodes CASSLSGLAGGSTDTQYF.

This clone has a single count. The V call is TRBV7-6, the J call TRBJ2-5; TRBD2 is a possible D gene (6 bases). This CDR3 has 17 residues. In germline, CDR1 is SGHVS, CDR2 FNYEAQ. The V and J ends lost 4 bases and 2 bases respectively, with 20 bases between them. In nucleotides, the CDR3 is TGTGCCAGCAGCTCTTACCGGGAGAGTGGAGGGCAAGAGACCCAGTACTTC. It codes for CASSSYRESGGQETQYF. The full variable domain, completed using reference TRBV7-6 and TRBJ2-5, is GAGVSQSPRYKVTKRGQDVALRCDPISGHVSLYWYRQALGQGPEFLTYFNYEAQQDKSGLPNDRFSAERPEGSISTLTIQRTEQRDSAMYRCASSSYRESGGQETQYFGPGTRLLVL.

CDR3 in DNA: TGTGCCACCAGGGCCTCCTCTGGAAACACCATATATTTT. Translated: CATRASSGNTIYF. The chain has TRBV24-1 and TRBJ1-3; D unresolved. This CDR3 has 13 amino acids. The germline gives CDR1 KGHDR, CDR2 SFDVKD. Trimming took 7 bases from V and 0 from J, leaving 6 bases between them.

V gene TRBV5-4 combines with J gene TRBJ1-2, with D perhaps matching TRBD1 (5 bases). From germline, CDR1 is SGHNT and CDR2 YYREEE (reference sequence). With 0 bases removed from V and 2 bases from J, the gap between germline ends came to 11 bases. This CDR3 is built from 15 residues. The CDR3 loop reads CASSLDGGSNYGYTF. For the CDR3, the DNA is TGTGCCAGCAGCTTGGATGGGGGGTCGAACTATGGCTACACCTTC.

This clone was picked up one time. The chain carries TRBV11-3 and TRBJ2-3, with D possibly being TRBD2 (7 bases). Germline V gene data show CDR1 as SGHNT and CDR2 as YENEEA. Trimming took 2 bases from V and 2 from J, leaving 11 bases between them. This CDR3 has 15 residues. The CDR3 DNA is TGTGCCAGCAGCTTATGGGGGGGGGCCACAGATACGCAGTATTTT. Its translation is CASSLWGGATDTQYF.

The chain is built from TRBV6-5 and TRBJ2-3; tentatively, D is TRBD1 (6 bases). CDR3 length: 13 amino acids. Germline V gene data show CDR1 as MNHEY and CDR2 as SVGAGI. V was clipped by 5 bases and J by 4 bases, with 10 bases between them. The CDR3 sequence: CASSQQGADTQYF. The CDR3 DNA follows: TGTGCCAGCAGTCAACAGGGTGCAGATACGCAGTATTTT.

In its sample, this clone was seen once. The chain carries TRBV6-4 and TRBJ1-1; D may be TRBD1 (5 bases). The germline gives CDR1 MRHNA, CDR2 SNTAGT. V was trimmed by 4 bases and J by 5 bases, leaving 11 bases between them. This CDR3 spans 13 amino acids. For the CDR3, the DNA is TGTGCCAGCAGTGTGGGCGGGGGAACTGAAGCTTTCTTT. It translates to CASSVGGGTEAFF.

This chain uses TRBV6-4 with TRBJ2-3; TRBD1 matches 7 bases. The CDR3 covers 15 residues. From germline, CDR1 is MRHNA and CDR2 SNTAGT. V trimming: 0 bases; J trimming: 4 bases; junction bases outside the gene matches: 4. The CDR3 DNA follows: TGTGCCAGCAGTGACTCCGGGACAGCGGCAGATACGCAGTATTTT. Amino acids: CASSDSGTAADTQYF.

The J gene is TRBJ2-2, the V gene TRBV28; D may be TRBD2 (5 bases). The germline V gene has CDR1 MDHEN and CDR2 SYDVKM. Trimming pared 7 bases from V and 3 bases from J, leaving 15 bases between. The CDR3 covers 15 residues. This CDR3 is CASIESGWDTGELFF. In DNA, the CDR3 is TGTGCCAGCATAGAGAGCGGATGGGACACCGGGGAGCTGTTTTTT.

V usage is TRBV7-2 and J usage is TRBJ2-2; 9 bases match TRBD1. With 5 bases clipped from V and 9 bases from J, the junction kept 4 bases outside the gene matches. The CDR3 loop spans 13 amino acids. Germline CDR1 is SGHTA and CDR2 is FQGNSA. CDR3 amino acids: CASSKNRGRELFF. The CDR3 region has the DNA TGTGCCAGCAGCAAGAACAGGGGGCGGGAGCTGTTTTTT.

This clone has only a few counts. This chain joins TRBV6-4 and TRBJ2-3, with 9 bases identical to TRBD1. Germline-derived CDR1 and CDR2 are MRHNA and SNTAGT. With V trimmed by 5 bases and J by 3 bases, 3 bases remained unmatched. There are 14 residues in the CDR3. The CDR3 nucleotides read TGTGCCAGCAGTCGGACAGGGGAGACAGATACGCAGTATTTT. It translates to CASSRTGETDTQYF.

The chain recombines TRBV5-4 with TRBJ1-1; 10 bases are shared with TRBD1. Germline values: CDR1 SGHNT, CDR2 YYREEE (reference sequence). CDR3 size: 14 residues. V shed 4 bases, J shed 4 bases, and the junction held 4 bases outside the gene matches. This chain's CDR3 is CASSTRDRGTEAFF. CDR3 bases: TGTGCCAGCAGCACTCGGGACAGGGGCACTGAAGCTTTCTTT.

V is TRBV5-1 and J is TRBJ2-5; 8 bases map to TRBD1. The CDR3 has 14 amino acids. The V gene's germline CDR1 is SGHRS and CDR2 YFSETQ. V was clipped by 4 bases and J by 4 bases; unmatched bases: 6. The CDR3 DNA is TGCGCCAGCAGCATAGGACAGGGACGAGAGACCCAGTACTTC. This gives the protein CASSIGQGRETQYF.

The chain carries TRBV27 and TRBJ1-2, with D possibly being TRBD1 (6 bases). Germline V lookup: CDR1 MNHEY, CDR2 SMNVEV (reference sequence). Deletions cut 5 bases from V and 5 bases from J, with 18 bases between. The CDR3 consists of 15 residues. The CDR3 bases are TGTGCCAGCAGTCCCGCACAGGGAGTTTGGTATGGCTACACCTTC. This translates into CASSPAQGVWYGYTF.

This chain connects TRBV11-2 to TRBJ2-3; TRBD2 aligns across 7 bases. After removal of 1 base from V and 0 bases from J, the junction contained 4 bases not matched to a gene. CDR3 length: 16 amino acids. In germline, CDR1 is SGHAT, CDR2 FQNNGV. The CDR3 loop reads CASSLGASGSTDTQYF. DNA of the CDR3: TGTGCCAGCAGCTTAGGAGCTAGCGGTAGCACAGATACGCAGTATTTT. The full variable domain, with the rest looked up from reference TRBV11-2 and TRBJ2-3, is EAGVAQSPRYKIIEKRQSVAFWCNPISGHATLYWYQQILGQGPKLLIQFQNNGVVDDSQLPKDRFSAERLKGVDSTLKIQPAKLEDSAVYLCASSLGASGSTDTQYFGPGTRLTVL.

CDR3 region: CASSVALAENEQFF. The CDR3 region has the DNA TGTGCCAGCAGCGTAGCGCTAGCTGAAAATGAGCAGTTCTTC. The rearrangement joins TRBV9 to TRBJ2-1; tentatively, D is TRBD2 (5 bases). The CDR3 runs 14 residues. V was pared by 0 bases and J by 7 bases, with 11 bases between. Germline CDR1 is SGDLS and CDR2 is YYNGEE.

The rearrangement uses TRBV7-9 and TRBJ2-7, with D perhaps TRBD2 (6 bases). Germline V gives CDR1 SEHNR, CDR2 FQNEAQ (reference sequence). This CDR3 is 16 amino acids long. The germline V and J ends were trimmed by 4 bases and 1 base, with 17 bases remaining between them. The CDR3 coding sequence is TGTGCCAGCAGCTCCTCCGTGCCTAGCGATTCCTACGAGCAGTACTTC. It specifies CASSSSVPSDSYEQYF.

The gene calls are TRBV7-9 and TRBJ2-5; possible D gene TRBD1, 6 bases. The CDR3 totals 14 residues. The V gene's germline CDR1 is SEHNR and CDR2 FQNEAQ (reference sequence). V was cut by 1 base and J by 2 bases, with 8 bases left in between. The CDR3 DNA follows: TGTGCCAGCAGCTTAGACAGGGTTCAAGAGACCCAGTACTTC. Residues: CASSLDRVQETQYF.